This T cell receptor (beta chain) was retrieved from a study of long-term antiretroviral therapy in people with HIV. This was the immunoSEQ v3.0 assay at survey level. What sequencing targeted per sample was about 35,000-55,000 T-cell genomes. Assay used: immunoSEQ multiplex PCR; TCRdb lists only in-frame clones, some missing. The table lists 25,000 to 30,000 clones, roughly 84% of them singletons. Turning to this clone: As yet, its antigen is unknown.

This CDR3 is built from 14 residues. V shed 2 bases and J shed 1 base, with 10 bases lying between them. From germline, CDR1 is SGHRS and CDR2 YFSETQ. Overall study results and limits: In samples taken after ART, diversity increased but remained below transplant donor control levels.

This clonotype originated in a man aged 18 to 35 with HIV. The sequenced sample was unsorted PBMCs, obtained 0.4 years after starting antiretroviral therapy. The chain is built from TRBV5-1 and TRBJ2-7; a weak D match, TRBD1 (5 bases). The CDR3 loop reads CASSLIQESYEQYF. The CDR3 DNA reads as TGCGCCAGCAGCTTAATACAGGAATCCTACGAGCAGTACTTC.